The text below deals with one T cell receptor (beta chain). In this sample, this clonotype turned up a few times. Its antigen is currently not known. It has no much larger one-base neighbor in the sample; base qualities were not kept. The sequencer listed for this sample is Illumina HiSeq 2500. TCR beta libraries were prepared by quantitative 5'-RACE with molecular barcodes. Regarding the original processing steps: To identify disease-linked TCR variants, a new computational method was used, one built on a probabilistic model of VDJ rearrangement. The raw public data were reprocessed by TCRdb itself: fastp quality trimming at Q25, MiXCR clonotype calling, in-frame beta chains only. For every CDR3 protein sequence, its rows merge into one entry that carries the most common genes and DNA. These V and J calls derive from TCRdb rather than the authors' analysis. The sample contains about 420,000 distinct CDR3 sequences, under 25% of them found a single time. The ten largest clones capture about 16% of the sample.

The sample belongs to a study of CD8 T cells in ankylosing spondylitis (dated by TCRdb to about 2017). For the study in its entirety: The study set out to find disease-linked TCR variants by profiling T cell receptor beta repertoires in ankylosing spondylitis patients and healthy donors. The full study cohort was made up of approximately 24 ankylosing spondylitis patients and more than 90 healthy donors. Samples of peripheral blood were taken, and for ankylosing spondylitis patients, synovial fluid was collected as well. The investigation overall reported the following: The disease-linked clones were reported to be significantly enriched in matched synovial fluid samples from ankylosing spondylitis patients. Blood from ankylosing spondylitis patients appeared to be characterized by a TCR beta motif made up of 8 or 9 highly homologous amino acid variants. A CD8+ phenotype was shown by the disease-linked clones, which were found at relatively low frequencies in peripheral blood. Some motif variants were previously reported in synovial fluid and blood of reactive arthritis patients, suggesting common disease-initiation mechanisms.

Measured from the cysteine to the phenylalanine, the CDR3 is 13 residues long. The retained sequence is limited to the CDR3, 39 bases, with the frame set at the first base. V ends up 10 bases short and J 2 bases short, with an unmatched junction base count of 6. Based on the germline V gene (reference sequence), the CDR1 and CDR2 sequences are SGHNT and YYREEE. The chain joins TRBV5-4 to TRBJ2-1; 7 bases in the junction line up with TRBD2. The TCR comes from a male donor with ankylosing spondylitis. The sample comprised blood, either unsorted or a sorted T cell fraction (not recorded which). The CDR3 protein sequence reads: CACSGGPYNEQFF. The DNA reads as follows: TGTGCCTGCTCGGGGGGACCCTACAATGAGCAGTTCTTC. When the CDR3 is completed using the reference TRBV5-4 and TRBJ2-1 genes on either side, the full variable domain is ETGVTQSPTHLIKTRGQQVTLRCSSQSGHNTVSWYQQALGQGPQFIFQYYREEENGRGNFPPRFSGLQFPNYSSELNVNALELDDSALYLCACSGGPYNEQFFGPGTRLTVL.